This note documents a single T cell receptor beta chain sequence. V dropped 3 bases and J dropped 6; count of bases not matched to a gene: 6. This CDR3 comprises 14 residues. Per the germline V gene, CDR1 is SNHLY and CDR2 is FYNNEI. This entry belongs to a study of blood T cell repertoires in COVID-19. Overall study context: The United States, Italy and Spain supplied acute and convalescent COVID-19 samples.

Only in-frame clones appear in the TCRdb table, and some are missing; sequencing was by immunoSEQ multiplex PCR. The table includes 330,000 or so clones, 88% detected once. This TCR was recovered from a man aged 30 to 39 who had recovered from COVID-19. Sequences were obtained from PBMCs or T cells enriched from blood (not recorded which). The chain couples TRBV2 to TRBJ1-2; TRBD1 aligns across 8 bases. The DNA of the CDR3 is TGTGCCAGCAGTGATTGGGGACAGGCGCATGGCTACACCTTC. Translated: CASSDWGQAHGYTF.